Listed below are T cell receptor beta chains from one sample, sequenced in a study of blood T cell repertoires in COVID-19. Repertoires were generated with immunoSEQ multiplex PCR, while TCRdb's copy carries only in-frame clones and drops some. Of approximately 200,000 clones listed, about 90% are singletons. The specimen was peripheral blood. The receptor source for this set is a man aged 25-45 years with COVID-19, enrolled during active disease. CDR3s include the opening cysteine and the closing phenylalanine or tryptophan. Fields, in order: V gene, clone size, D gene, J gene, CDR3 DNA, CDR3 protein. D genes are given only for firm matches. Rows give clone size only sometimes, using once, few, many, or a class for an expanded clone.

>TRBV6-5|.|TRBD1|TRBJ1-1
TGTGCCAGCAGGGATCTACAGGGGATCACTGAAGCTTTCTTT
CASRDLQGITEAFF
>TRBV27|.|TRBD2|TRBJ2-1
TGTGCCAGCAGTTTACGGGGACTAGCGAATGAGCAGTTCTTC
CASSLRGLANEQFF
>TRBV7-2|.|TRBD1|TRBJ1-5
TGTGCCAGCAGCTTAGCGCCGATAGGGGGCCAGCCCCAGCATTTT
CASSLAPIGGQPQHF
>TRBV7-8|many|.|TRBJ1-5
TGTGCCAGCAGCTTATGGGGCGAGGCAAATCAGCCCCAGCATTTT
CASSLWGEANQPQHF
>TRBV4-2|.|.|TRBJ1-1
TGTGCCAGCAGCCAAGCTGGGGGGGCGAGGTCTGAAGCTTTCTTT
CASSQAGGARSEAFF
>TRBV15|.|TRBD1|TRBJ1-3
TGTGCCACCAGCAGTAGACAGGGACTCGCTGGAAACACCATATATTTT
CATSSRQGLAGNTIYF
>TRBV6-2/TRBV6-3|.|.|TRBJ1-5
TGTGCCAGCAGTTACAAAGGGGGTGGCAATCAGCCCCAGCATTTT
CASSYKGGGNQPQHF
>TRBV27|.|TRBD1|TRBJ2-3
TGTGCCAGCAGTCTATCCTTGTTCGGACAGGGGGCAGATACGCAGTATTTT
CASSLSLFGQGADTQYF
>TRBV18|many|.|TRBJ1-1
TGTGCCAGCTCACGGCAGGAGAACACTGAAGCTTTCTTT
CASSRQENTEAFF
>TRBV29-1|.|TRBD2|TRBJ2-3
TGCAGCGTTGTACCCCTAGCGGAGAGCACAGATACGCAGTATTTT
CSVVPLAESTDTQYF
>TRBV6-5|.|TRBD1|TRBJ1-2
TGTGCCAGCAGTCCCCAGGGGGCTCATGGCTACACCTTC
CASSPQGAHGYTF